This T cell receptor (beta chain) was identified in a study of blood T cells in healthy people across ages. Together with a sample-barcoded 5' primer, a J-beta primer mix was included in a second PCR lasting about 6 to 11 cycles. Each cDNA molecule received a tag from a template-switch adaptor that had 12 random nucleotides. TCRdb itself ran the 5' RACE reads through MiXCR, one entry per CDR3 protein. The sample carries over 600,000 distinct CDR3 sequences, 35% to 60% recorded once. The CDR3 totals 16 residues. CDR1 is SGHTA, CDR2 FQGNSA, per germline. Between the trimmed V and J ends, which lost 0 bases and 7 bases, there was a span of 15 bases.

V usage is TRBV7-2 and J usage is TRBJ1-4; possibly TRBD1 for D (6 bases). The clonotype was recovered from a man aged 80 or over in good health. The sample comprised blood. The CDR3 reads CASSLALGGAGEKLFF. CDR3 DNA: TGTGCCAGCAGCTTAGCGCTGGGGGGCGCCGGTGAAAAACTGTTTTTT. Looking up the rest from reference TRBV7-2 and TRBJ1-4 gives the full variable domain: GAGVSQSPSNKVTEKGKDVELRCDPISGHTALYWYRQSLGQGLEFLIYFQGNSAPDKSGLPSDRFSAERTGGSVSTLTIQRTQQEDSAVYLCASSLALGGAGEKLFFGSGTQLSVL.